This TCR beta chain was sequenced during a study of technical replicates of blood from a few donors listed by TCRdb under 2017. This clone occurred once. Its antigen is not yet known. No base quality values were provided; no much bigger clone lies one nucleotide off. Library preparation used the immunoSEQ multiplex PCR assay. TCRdb stores this immuneACCESS table with in-frame sequences only. Part of the clones is absent; in the studies checked, under half of the shortfall reflects unresolved V genes, and no reason is known for the rest. For this sample the table gives 14,000 or so clones, of which around four fifths were detected only once. The ten largest clonotypes hold approximately 10% of the sample. Sequencing used PBMCs. This clonotype was sampled from a human donor in good health.

The CDR3 region: CASSSGLAGGSPLFF. The DNA is as follows: TGTGCCAGCAGCTCGGGACTAGCGGGAGGGTCGCCTTTGTTCTTC. The receptor chain draws on TRBV11-3 and TRBJ2-1; TRBD2 matches 16 bases in the middle. Including cysteine and phenylalanine, the CDR3 has 15 amino acids. The kept DNA is CDR3 alone, 45 bases in frame from the first base. Trimming accounts for 4 bases at V and 15 bases at J, while the number of junction bases matched to no gene is 9. Reading the germline V gene gives CDR1 SGHNT and CDR2 YENEEA.